The 21 T cell receptor beta chains below all came from one sample that was sequenced in a study of T cell repertoires in cytomegalovirus infection. MiXCR, run by TCRdb on the reads, gives a single entry per CDR3 protein. The table shows about 740,000 distinct CDR3 sequences, with 35% occurring only once. Sequencing input: PBMCs. These receptors were obtained from a human donor in good health (CMV status not recorded). Some clones in this sample may be carry-over from other donors' samples.

The rearrangement uses TRBV2 and TRBJ2-5; 10 nucleotides match TRBD1. This CDR3 is built from 14 residues. Germline CDR1 reads SNHLY; CDR2 reads FYNNEI. CDR3 DNA sequence: TGTTTGACACAGCGGGACAGGGGTCAAGAGACCCAGTACTTC. It specifies CLTQRDRGQETQYF.

Comments on this clonotype: A read error may be the cause here, since a much bigger clone is one base away. The chain recombines TRBV7-2 with TRBJ1-1; D gene ambiguous. This CDR3 is 12 amino acids long. CDR1 and CDR2 from the germline V gene are SGHTA and FQGNSA. The V end was cut by 10 bases, the J end by 4 bases, with 13 bases between. The CDR3 sequence: CATSNRGTEAFF. The CDR3 DNA follows: TGTGCCACCTCCAACCGGGGCACTGAAGCTTTCTTT.

This clonotype has more than one count but fewer than ten. The rearrangement uses TRBV2 and TRBJ1-2; D is unresolved. V was shortened by 1 base and J by 4 bases, with 13 bases between the two germline ends. CDR1 is SNHLY, CDR2 FYNNEI, per germline. The CDR3 is 15 amino acids. CDR3 loop: CASSEGRIGPYGYTF. The CDR3 bases are TGTGCCAGCAGTGAAGGGAGGATCGGCCCCTATGGCTACACCTTC.

The sample holds many counts of this clonotype. The chain links TRBV7-2 to TRBJ2-3; D is undetermined. Trimming stripped 4 bases from V and 7 bases from J, with 9 bases between. This CDR3 region has 12 residues. Germline assignment: CDR1 SGHTA and CDR2 FQGNSA. CDR3 protein: CASSSRLHTQYF. The CDR3 coding sequence is TGTGCCAGCAGCTCGCGACTTCATACGCAGTATTTT.

At least ten counts were recorded for this clonotype. The rearrangement joins TRBV7-2 to TRBJ1-6; the match to TRBD1 covers 10 bases. CDR3 length: 17 residues. Trimming removed 0 bases from V and 7 bases from J; junction bases left unmatched: 6. From germline, CDR1 is SGHTA and CDR2 FQGNSA. The CDR3 DNA follows: TGTGCCAGCAGCTTAGCGAGACAGGGGGCCTGGAATTCACCCCTCCACTTT. It yields the protein CASSLARQGAWNSPLHF. The whole variable domain, filled in from reference TRBV7-2 and TRBJ1-6, reads GAGVSQSPSNKVTEKGKDVELRCDPISGHTALYWYRQSLGQGLEFLIYFQGNSAPDKSGLPSDRFSAERTGGSVSTLTIQRTQQEDSAVYLCASSLARQGAWNSPLHFGNGTRLTVT.

V usage is TRBV10-3 and J usage is TRBJ2-7; 9 bases line up with TRBD1. CDR1 and CDR2 (germline): ENHRY, SYGVKD. J lost 3 bases, V lost 11 bases, and 11 bases had no gene match. The CDR3 is made up of 14 amino acids. The CDR3 loop is CAAAAGQGLYEQYF. The CDR3 DNA follows: TGTGCCGCGGCAGCGGGACAGGGACTCTACGAGCAGTACTTC.

This clonotype has a handful of counts. The V call is TRBV2, the J call TRBJ1-4; TRBD1 is a possible D gene (5 bases). The CDR3 loop spans 15 amino acids. Per germline, CDR1 SNHLY and CDR2 FYNNEI. V was clipped by 2 bases and J by 5 bases, with 12 bases between them. CDR3 DNA sequence: TGTGCCAGCAGTGAAATTCAGGGCGAAAATGAAAAACTGTTTTTT. This encodes CASSEIQGENEKLFF.

On this clonotype itself: This CDR3 fails to terminate in the conserved phenylalanine or tryptophan, so it likely reflects a read error. The J gene is TRBJ2-6, the V gene TRBV5-1; possible D gene TRBD1, 5 bases. CDR1 and CDR2 from the germline V gene are SGHRS and YFSETQ. The CDR3 is 18 amino acids. The CDR3 here is CASSLVGGRVSGDNVLTL. The DNA of the CDR3 is TGCGCCAGCAGCTTGGTAGGTGGCAGGGTATCTGGGGACAACGTCCTGACTTTA.

This clonotype appeared a few times. This chain joins TRBV7-8 and TRBJ2-3; perhaps TRBD2 as D (6 bases). The CDR3 covers 15 residues. CDR1 SGHVS and CDR2 FQNEAQ come from the germline V gene. V lost 5 bases to trimming and J lost 4 bases, with 16 bases between them. The CDR3: CASSRTLGGPDTQYF. In nucleotides, the CDR3 is TGTGCCAGCAGCCGGACACTCGGGGGTCCAGATACGCAGTATTTT.

This clonotype has just a few counts. This chain links TRBV6-2 or TRBV6-3 with TRBJ2-5; 8 positions match TRBD2. The CDR3 is 14 residues long. Germline V lookup: CDR1 MNHEY, CDR2 SVGEGT. As DNA, the CDR3 is TGTGCATCGGGGGGGCCTCGAATCCAAGAGACCCAGTACTTC. Translating it yields CASGGPRIQETQYF.

V is TRBV28 and J is TRBJ1-1; no clear D gene. CDR1 MDHEN and CDR2 SYDVKM come from the germline V gene. Deletions cut 11 bases from V and 1 base from J, with 2 bases between. The length of the CDR3 is 9 residues. CDR3 coding DNA: TGTGCCCCGAACACTGAAGCTTTCTTT. It codes for CAPNTEAFF. Filled out from reference TRBV28 and TRBJ1-1, the complete variable domain reads DVKVTQSSRYLVKRTGEKVFLECVQDMDHENMFWYRQDPGLGLRLIYFSYDVKMKEKGDIPEGYSVSREKKERFSLILESASTNQTSMYLCAPNTEAFFGQGTRLTVV.

This clonotype has just a few counts. The genes are TRBV20-1 and TRBJ2-2; TRBD1 agrees at 10 bases. Germline CDR1 and CDR2: DFQATT and SNEGSKA (reference sequence). CDR3 length: 15 amino acids. V gave up 5 bases and J gave up 5 bases; unmatched junction bases: 8. CDR3 nucleotide sequence: TGCAGTGCTTCGCGACAGGGGGCAAAGACCGGGGAGCTGTTTTTT. It encodes CSASRQGAKTGELFF.

The chain links TRBV19 to TRBJ1-2; D is unresolved. Deletions cut 8 bases from V and 4 bases from J, with 11 bases between. Germline V CDR1 and CDR2: LNHDA, SQIVND (reference sequence). The CDR3 covers 12 residues. CDR3 DNA: TGTGCCAGTTCTGACCGAAGCTATGGCTACACCTTC. This gives the protein CASSDRSYGYTF. Full variable domain (outside the CDR3, taken from reference TRBV19 and TRBJ1-2): DGGITQSPKYLFRKEGQNVTLSCEQNLNHDAMYWYRQDPGQGLRLIYYSQIVNDFQKGDIAEGYSVSREKKESFPLTVTSAQKNPTAFYLCASSDRSYGYTFGSGTRLTVV.

The chain has TRBV7-9 and TRBJ2-4, with 7 bases that match TRBD1. CDR3 length: 15 amino acids. The V gene's germline CDR1 is SEHNR and CDR2 FQNEAQ (reference sequence). V was pared by 5 bases and J by 4 bases, with 8 bases of the junction left unmatched. The CDR3: CASSRAGGQKNIQYF. The DNA for the CDR3 is TGTGCCAGCAGCCGAGCTGGGGGACAGAAAAACATTCAGTACTTC.

Only a few counts were recorded for this clonotype. The chain couples TRBV7-3 to TRBJ2-1, with 8 bases fitting TRBD1. The CDR3 is 16 residues long. J gave up 3 bases and V 3 bases, and 7 bases lay outside the gene matches. Germline V lookup: CDR1 SGHTA, CDR2 FQGTGA. The CDR3 here is CASSLRSGQVYNEQFF. For the CDR3, the DNA is TGTGCCAGCAGCTTGAGATCGGGACAGGTCTACAATGAGCAGTTCTTC.

A few counts support this clonotype. This rearrangement joins TRBV12-3 or TRBV12-4 to TRBJ1-1; D remains unclear. This CDR3 contains 14 residues. V was pared by 7 bases and J by 3 bases, with 15 bases between. The CDR3 here is CASTIRTGDTEAFF. DNA of the CDR3: TGTGCCAGCACCATCCGGACTGGGGACACTGAAGCTTTCTTT.

The chain recombines TRBV27 with TRBJ1-4, with unresolved D. V lost 6 bases, J lost 8 bases, and 25 bases lay in between. CDR1 MNHEY and CDR2 SMNVEV come from the germline V gene (reference sequence). This CDR3 region has 17 residues. The CDR3 loop is CASRSRKTAEVREKLFF. The CDR3 DNA reads TGTGCCAGCAGGAGCCGTAAGACGGCGGAAGTAAGAGAAAAACTGTTTTTT.

The chain combines TRBV19 with TRBJ1-2, with TRBD1 as a possible D gene (6 bases). Between the trimmed V and J ends, which lost 6 bases and 4 bases, there was a span of 15 bases. From germline, CDR1 is LNHDA and CDR2 SQIVND (reference sequence). There are 14 residues in the CDR3. The CDR3 region has the DNA TGTGCCAGTAGGGGGCGGACAGCCCCCTATGGCTACACCTTC. It encodes CASRGRTAPYGYTF. Using reference TRBV19 and TRBJ1-2 for the parts outside the CDR3, the full variable domain is DGGITQSPKYLFRKEGQNVTLSCEQNLNHDAMYWYRQDPGQGLRLIYYSQIVNDFQKGDIAEGYSVSREKKESFPLTVTSAQKNPTAFYLCASRGRTAPYGYTFGSGTRLTVV.

This clonotype was observed a handful of times. The gene calls are TRBV5-1 and TRBJ2-2; D is unresolved. Trimming shortened V by 1 base and J by 2 bases, and 15 bases separated the two germline ends. In germline, CDR1 is SGHRS, CDR2 YFSETQ. This CDR3 region has 17 residues. The CDR3 spells CASSLSAAVHNTGELFF. In DNA, the CDR3 is TGCGCCAGCAGCTTGTCTGCGGCAGTTCATAACACCGGGGAGCTGTTTTTT.

This clonotype was detected a few times. This chain joins TRBV19 and TRBJ2-1, with 7 bases aligning to TRBD1. Germline-derived CDR1 and CDR2 are LNHDA and SQIVND (reference sequence). The V and J ends lost 4 bases and 9 bases, in that order; junction bases with no gene match: 9. CDR3 length equals 14 residues. CDR3 in amino acids: CASSTSVNRGEQFF. CDR3 sequence (DNA): TGTGCCAGTAGTACTTCCGTCAACAGGGGTGAGCAGTTCTTC.

The chain recombines TRBV12-3 or TRBV12-4 with TRBJ1-1; a possible D gene is TRBD1 (5 bases). The CDR3 loop spans 15 amino acids. Deletions cut 6 bases from V and 3 bases from J, with 17 bases between. The CDR3 DNA sequence: TGTGCCAGCAGACATACGACAGAGCGGGACACTGAAGCTTTCTTT. Translating it yields CASRHTTERDTEAFF.